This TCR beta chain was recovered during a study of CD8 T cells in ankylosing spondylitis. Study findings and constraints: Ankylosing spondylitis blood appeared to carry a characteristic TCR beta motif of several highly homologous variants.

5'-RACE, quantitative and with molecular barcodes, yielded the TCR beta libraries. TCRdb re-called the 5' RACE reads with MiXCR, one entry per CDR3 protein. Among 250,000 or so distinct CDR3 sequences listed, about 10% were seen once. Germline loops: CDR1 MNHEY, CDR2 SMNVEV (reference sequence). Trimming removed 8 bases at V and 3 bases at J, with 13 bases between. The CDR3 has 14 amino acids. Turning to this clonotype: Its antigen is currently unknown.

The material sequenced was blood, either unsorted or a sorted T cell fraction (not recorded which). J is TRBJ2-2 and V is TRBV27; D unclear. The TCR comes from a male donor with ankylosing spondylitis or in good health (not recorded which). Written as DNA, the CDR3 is TGTGCCAGCTTCCCCTTAGGCTACACCGGGGAGCTGTTTTTT. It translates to CASFPLGYTGELFF.